Sequencing of this T cell receptor (beta chain) was carried out in a study of blood T cell repertoires in COVID-19. The overall study: Donors in the United States, Italy and Spain gave samples during acute or convalescent COVID-19. In each case, the material was cDNA or gDNA derived from T cells, B-cell-depleted T cells, or PBMCs.

V was trimmed by 4 bases and J by 7 bases, leaving 14 bases between them. Looked up from germline, CDR1 is MDHEN and CDR2 is SYDVKM. The CDR3 covers 13 residues. Per the authors' pipeline: Estimation of nucleated cell counts was performed using reference gene primer amplification. Assay used: immunoSEQ multiplex PCR; TCRdb lists only in-frame clones, some missing. For V, J and clone size, that table is used; D and trimming come from the DNA. The sample yields around 260,000 clones, approximately 85% seen once. The source of this sequence is a human donor in a cohort sampled during active COVID-19. The chain uses TRBV28 and TRBJ2-7; D gene ambiguous. The sample consisted of peripheral blood. This CDR3 is CASSSLSPFEQYF. The CDR3, as DNA: TGTGCCAGCAGTTCACTAAGCCCCTTTGAGCAGTACTTC.